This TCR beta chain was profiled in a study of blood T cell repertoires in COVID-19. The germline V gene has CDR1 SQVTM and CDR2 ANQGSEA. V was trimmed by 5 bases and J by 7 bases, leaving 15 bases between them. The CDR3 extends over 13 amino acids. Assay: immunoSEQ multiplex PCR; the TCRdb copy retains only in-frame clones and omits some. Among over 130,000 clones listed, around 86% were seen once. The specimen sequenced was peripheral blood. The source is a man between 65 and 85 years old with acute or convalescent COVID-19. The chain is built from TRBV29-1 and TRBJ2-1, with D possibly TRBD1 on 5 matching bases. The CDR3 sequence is CSVSASYRNEQFF. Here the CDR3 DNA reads TGCAGCGTTTCCGCGTCTTACAGGAATGAGCAGTTCTTC.